Below, one TCR beta chain is given with its context. TCRdb keeps only in-frame clones here, not all; method: immunoSEQ multiplex PCR. The data show about 12,000 clones, more than 65% seen once. Treatment noted: randomized to nivolumab then ipilimumab (arm A) or the reverse (arm B). No patient had prior DNA-damaging chemotherapy. From thawed PBMCs, live CD3+CD8+ cells negative for CD19 and CD56 were sorted. The data were taken from a study of sequential checkpoint blockade in melanoma. At the level of the study: Maintenance nivolumab came after either treatment sequence.

Germline V CDR1 and CDR2: MDHEN, SYDVKM. V lost 7 bases, J lost 1 base, and 13 bases stayed unmatched. This CDR3 has 18 amino acids. This clonotype was obtained from a human donor with melanoma. The source material was CD8+ T cells sorted from blood (inferred from file names), sampled from a patient given nivolumab and ipilimumab in sequence. The V call is TRBV28, the J call TRBJ2-6; 7 nucleotides line up with TRBD1. In DNA form, the CDR3 reads TGTGCCAGCACCTCAATACAGGGGACCGTATCTGGGGCCAACGTCCTGACTTTC. This gives the protein CASTSIQGTVSGANVLTF. Filled out from reference TRBV28 and TRBJ2-6, the complete variable domain reads DVKVTQSSRYLVKRTGEKVFLECVQDMDHENMFWYRQDPGLGLRLIYFSYDVKMKEKGDIPEGYSVSREKKERFSLILESASTNQTSMYLCASTSIQGTVSGANVLTFGAGSRLTVL.